Listed below are T cell receptor beta chains from one sample, sequenced in a study of T cell repertoires in cytomegalovirus infection. TCRdb re-analysed the reads in MiXCR, keeping a single row per CDR3 protein. This table holds 300,000 to 400,000 distinct CDR3 sequences, 8% to 10% found once. Sequenced input: PBMCs. The receptors stem from a human donor in good health (CMV status not recorded). Some clones in this sample may be carry-over from other donors' samples. CDR3s include the opening cysteine and the closing phenylalanine or tryptophan. D genes are given only for firm matches. Size is stated for part of the rows, as once, few or many counts, or as a class when the clone is expanded.

abundance: many; j_gene: TRBJ2-7; v_gene: TRBV11-2; d_gene: TRBD1; len: 16; CDR3aa: CASSLAGTGTPYEQYF; CDR3nt: TGTGCCAGCAGCTTAGCCGGGACAGGGACGCCCTACGAGCAGTACTTC
abundance: few; j_gene: TRBJ2-2; v_gene: TRBV7-2; d_gene: -; len: 15; CDR3aa: CASSSQGADTGELFF; CDR3nt: TGTGCCAGCAGCTCTCAGGGCGCGGACACCGGGGAGCTGTTTTTT
abundance: many; j_gene: TRBJ2-1; v_gene: TRBV28; d_gene: -; len: 18; CDR3aa: CASSLGQGGGFSYNEQFF; CDR3nt: TGTGCCAGCAGTTTGGGGCAGGGAGGGGGTTTTTCCTACAATGAGCAGTTCTTC
abundance: few; j_gene: TRBJ1-4; v_gene: TRBV9; d_gene: TRBD1; len: 14; CDR3aa: CASSATGGNEKLFF; CDR3nt: TGTGCCAGCAGCGCGACAGGGGGGAATGAAAAACTGTTTTTT
abundance: -; j_gene: TRBJ2-6; v_gene: TRBV29-1; d_gene: -; len: 13; CDR3aa: CSVGTTGANVLTF; CDR3nt: TGCAGCGTTGGGACAACTGGGGCCAACGTCCTGACTTTC
abundance: -; j_gene: TRBJ1-3; v_gene: TRBV20-1; d_gene: -; len: 15; CDR3aa: CSANPQRGSGNTIYF; CDR3nt: TGCAGTGCTAACCCTCAACGGGGGAGTGGAAACACCATATATTTT
abundance: -; j_gene: TRBJ2-7; v_gene: TRBV7-7; d_gene: TRBD1; len: 14; CDR3aa: CASSARQGTYEQYF; CDR3nt: TGTGCCAGCAGCGCCCGACAGGGCACCTACGAGCAGTACTTC
abundance: -; j_gene: TRBJ1-1; v_gene: TRBV6-6; d_gene: TRBD1; len: 14; CDR3aa: CASSRDRVSTEAFF; CDR3nt: TGTGCCAGCAGCCGGGACAGGGTATCCACTGAAGCTTTCTTT
abundance: many; j_gene: TRBJ2-1; v_gene: TRBV12-3/TRBV12-4; d_gene: -; len: 13; CDR3aa: CASGLGMGNEQFF; CDR3nt: TGTGCCAGCGGCTTGGGGATGGGCAATGAGCAGTTCTTC
abundance: few; j_gene: TRBJ2-1; v_gene: TRBV6-5; d_gene: TRBD2; len: 13; CDR3aa: CASSRLAFDEQFF; CDR3nt: TGTGCCAGCAGTCGACTAGCGTTCGATGAGCAGTTCTTC
abundance: many; j_gene: TRBJ1-5; v_gene: TRBV28; d_gene: -; len: 16; CDR3aa: CASSSWTDYSNQPQHF; CDR3nt: TGTGCCAGCAGTTCCTGGACGGACTATAGCAATCAGCCCCAGCATTTT
abundance: many; j_gene: TRBJ2-1; v_gene: TRBV12-3/TRBV12-4; d_gene: -; len: 14; CDR3aa: CASSLRTRMNEQFF; CDR3nt: TGTGCCAGCAGTTTGCGTACTAGGATGAATGAGCAGTTCTTC
abundance: -; j_gene: TRBJ1-5; v_gene: TRBV6-6; d_gene: -; len: 16; CDR3aa: CASSLLSGGSNQPQHF; CDR3nt: TGTGCCAGCAGTCTCCTCTCTGGGGGGAGCAATCAGCCCCAGCATTTT
abundance: -; j_gene: TRBJ2-2; v_gene: TRBV5-6; d_gene: TRBD2; len: 16; CDR3aa: CASSPWTRRVTGELFF; CDR3nt: TGTGCCAGCAGCCCTTGGACTAGGCGGGTCACCGGGGAGCTGTTTTTT
abundance: few; j_gene: TRBJ2-5; v_gene: TRBV6-7; d_gene: -; len: 17; CDR3aa: CASSYSRVAWVQETQYF; CDR3nt: TGTGCCAGCAGTTACTCGAGGGTAGCGTGGGTCCAAGAGACCCAGTACTTC
abundance: many; j_gene: TRBJ2-1; v_gene: TRBV7-3; d_gene: -; len: 15; CDR3aa: CASSPYLRPYNEQFF; CDR3nt: TGTGCCAGCAGCCCCTACCTAAGGCCCTACAATGAGCAGTTCTTC
abundance: many; j_gene: TRBJ2-1; v_gene: TRBV7-3; d_gene: -; len: 13; CDR3aa: CASSLRHFNEQFF; CDR3nt: TGTGCCAGCAGCTTAAGACACTTCAATGAGCAGTTCTTC
abundance: -; j_gene: TRBJ1-5; v_gene: TRBV6-6; d_gene: TRBD1; len: 14; CDR3aa: CASSSTGPNQPQHF; CDR3nt: TGTGCCAGCAGTTCGACAGGGCCCAATCAGCCCCAGCATTTT
abundance: few; j_gene: TRBJ2-5; v_gene: TRBV9; d_gene: TRBD2; len: 16; CDR3aa: CASSASLAGRAETQYF; CDR3nt: TGTGCCAGCAGCGCTTCCCTAGCGGGGCGGGCGGAGACCCAGTACTTC
abundance: many; j_gene: TRBJ1-6; v_gene: TRBV7-2; d_gene: -; len: 16; CDR3aa: CASSPGDGRNNSPLHF; CDR3nt: TGTGCCAGCAGCCCGGGCGACGGCAGAAATAATTCACCCCTCCACTTT
abundance: few; j_gene: TRBJ2-7; v_gene: TRBV3-1; d_gene: TRBD2; len: 16; CDR3aa: CASSPGRTSGRSEQYF; CDR3nt: TGTGCCAGCAGCCCCGGAAGGACTAGCGGGAGGAGCGAGCAGTACTTC
abundance: few; j_gene: TRBJ2-3; v_gene: TRBV3-1; d_gene: TRBD1; len: 14; CDR3aa: CASSLGRGLDTQYF; CDR3nt: TGTGCCAGCAGCCTCGGTAGGGGGCTGGATACGCAGTATTTT
abundance: -; j_gene: TRBJ2-7; v_gene: TRBV11-2; d_gene: -; len: 14; CDR3aa: CASSPGGVSYEQYF; CDR3nt: TGTGCCAGCAGCCCAGGGGGGGTCTCCTACGAGCAGTACTTC
abundance: few; j_gene: TRBJ2-7; v_gene: TRBV30; d_gene: TRBD2; len: 15; CDR3aa: CAWSVGASGSYEQYF; CDR3nt: TGTGCCTGGAGTGTGGGCGCTAGCGGTAGCTACGAGCAGTACTTC